This T cell receptor beta chain is from a study of T-cell memory formation after mild COVID-19. On the study more broadly: TCR clustering was largely donor specific. General study results and limits: Mainly in CM and EM were contracting CD4+ clones; CD8+ were in EMRA. Clones that contracted from day 15 to 85 were balanced CD4/CD8, while later expanders leaned CD4+. Certain responding clones were present in pre-infection memory, suggesting participation of cross-reactive memory.

One entry per CDR3 protein, called by TCRdb with MiXCR from the 5' RACE reads. The sample consists of 200,000 or so distinct CDR3 sequences, over 9% of them appearing once. This clonotype turned up a few times. Its antigen is not identified. Germline lookup yields CDR1 KGHSH and CDR2 LQKENI. Between the trimmed V and J ends, which lost 8 bases and 6 bases, there was a span of 18 bases. The CDR3 consists of 14 residues. The chain uses TRBV18 and TRBJ2-3, with D possibly called TRBD1 or TRBD2 (5 bases each). The sequenced sample consisted of PBMCs or a T cell subset sorted from them (not recorded which). This sequence originates from a man between 18 and 29 years old who had mild COVID-19 (a few samples of this study predate the infection). Cell type and time point are not known. CDR3 protein: CASGTGSSLDTQYF. The CDR3 DNA reads as TGTGCCAGCGGGACGGGGAGCTCCTTGGATACGCAGTATTTT.